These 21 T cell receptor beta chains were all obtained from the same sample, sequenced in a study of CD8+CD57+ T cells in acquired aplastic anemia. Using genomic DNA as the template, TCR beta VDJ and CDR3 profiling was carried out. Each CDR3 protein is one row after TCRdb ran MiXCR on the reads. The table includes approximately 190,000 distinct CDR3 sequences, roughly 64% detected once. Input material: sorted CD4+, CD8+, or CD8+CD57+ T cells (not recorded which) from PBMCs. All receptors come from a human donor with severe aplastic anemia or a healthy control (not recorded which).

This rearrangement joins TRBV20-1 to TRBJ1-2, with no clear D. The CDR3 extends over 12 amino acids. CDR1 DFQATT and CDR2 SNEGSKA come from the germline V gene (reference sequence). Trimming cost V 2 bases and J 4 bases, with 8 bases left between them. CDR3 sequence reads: CSARSESYGYTF. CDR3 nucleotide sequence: TGCAGTGCTAGATCGGAGTCCTATGGCTACACCTTC.

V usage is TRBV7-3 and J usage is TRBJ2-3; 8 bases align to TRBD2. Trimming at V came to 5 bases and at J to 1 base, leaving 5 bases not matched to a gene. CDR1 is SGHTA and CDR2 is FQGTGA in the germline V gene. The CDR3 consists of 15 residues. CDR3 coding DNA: TGTGCCAGCAGCCAGTGGCGGGAGGGCACAGATACGCAGTATTTT. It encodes CASSQWREGTDTQYF.

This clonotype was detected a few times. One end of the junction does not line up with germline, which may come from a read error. The CDR3 here is CASSEQRRGGLLF. In DNA form, the CDR3 reads TGTGCCAGCAGTGAACAGAGGCGGGGGGGTTTGCTCTTC. The chain combines TRBV2 with TRBJ2-1; TRBD2 matches at 9 bases. CDR1 and CDR2 from the germline V gene are SNHLY and FYNNEI. The CDR3 spans 13 residues.

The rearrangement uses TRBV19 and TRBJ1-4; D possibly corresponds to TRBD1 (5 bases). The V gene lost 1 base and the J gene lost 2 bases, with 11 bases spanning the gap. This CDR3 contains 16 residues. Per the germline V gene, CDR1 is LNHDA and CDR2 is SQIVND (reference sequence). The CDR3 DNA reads TGTGCCAGTAGTATAGGACCAGGGTTTACTAATGAAAAACTGTTTTTT. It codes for CASSIGPGFTNEKLFF.

The CDR3: CSAGPGYGGYTF. CDR3 DNA: TGCAGTGCCGGGCCAGGGTACGGGGGCTACACCTTC. The chain uses TRBV20-1 and TRBJ1-2; possible D gene TRBD1, 5 bases. From germline, CDR1 is DFQATT and CDR2 SNEGSKA (reference sequence). Trimming took off 6 bases at V and 8 bases at J, with 16 bases between the two ends. The CDR3 is 12 residues long.

As DNA, the CDR3 is TGTGCCAGCAGCCTCACGGGGGGTAATGAAAAACTGTTTTTT. It specifies CASSLTGGNEKLFF. This rearrangement joins TRBV7-9 to TRBJ1-4; TRBD1 is a possible D gene (5 bases). This CDR3 has 14 residues. Germline values: CDR1 SEHNR, CDR2 FQNEAQ (reference sequence). V gave up 5 bases and J gave up 4 bases, with 11 bases separating them.

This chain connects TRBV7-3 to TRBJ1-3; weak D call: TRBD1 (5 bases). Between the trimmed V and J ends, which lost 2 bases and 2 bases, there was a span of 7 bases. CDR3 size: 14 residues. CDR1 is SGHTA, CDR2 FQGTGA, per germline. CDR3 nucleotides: TGTGCCAGCAGCTTAGGGGGTCCTGGAAACACCATATATTTT. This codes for CASSLGGPGNTIYF. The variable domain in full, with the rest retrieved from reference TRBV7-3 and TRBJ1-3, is GAGVSQTPSNKVTEKGKYVELRCDPISGHTALYWYRQSLGQGPEFLIYFQGTGAADDSGLPNDRFFAVRPEGSVSTLKIQRTERGDSAVYLCASSLGGPGNTIYFGEGSWLTVV.

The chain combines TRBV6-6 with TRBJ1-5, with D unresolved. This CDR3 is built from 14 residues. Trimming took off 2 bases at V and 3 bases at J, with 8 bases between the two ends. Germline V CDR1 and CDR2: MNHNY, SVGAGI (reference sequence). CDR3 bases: TGTGCCAGCAGTTACGCTAGTTCCAATCAGCCCCAGCATTTT. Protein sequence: CASSYASSNQPQHF.

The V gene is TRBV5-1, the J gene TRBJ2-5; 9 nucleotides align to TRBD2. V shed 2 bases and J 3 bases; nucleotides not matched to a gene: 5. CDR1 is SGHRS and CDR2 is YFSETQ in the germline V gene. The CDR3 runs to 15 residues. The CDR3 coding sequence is TGCGCCAGCAGCTTCGGCGGGGGGGCGGAAGAGACCCAGTACTTC. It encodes CASSFGGGAEETQYF. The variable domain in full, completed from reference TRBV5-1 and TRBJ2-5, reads KAGVTQTPRYLIKTRGQQVTLSCSPISGHRSVSWYQQTPGQGLQFLFEYFSETQRNKGNFPGRFSGRQFSNSRSEMNVSTLELGDSALYLCASSFGGGAEETQYFGPGTRLLVL.

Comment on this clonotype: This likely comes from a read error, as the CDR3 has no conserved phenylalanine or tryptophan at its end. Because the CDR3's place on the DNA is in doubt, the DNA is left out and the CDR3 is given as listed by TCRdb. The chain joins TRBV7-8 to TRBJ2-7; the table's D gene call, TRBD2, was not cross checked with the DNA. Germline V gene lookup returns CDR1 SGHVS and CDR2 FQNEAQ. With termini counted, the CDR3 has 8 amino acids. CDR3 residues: CASSLIGG.

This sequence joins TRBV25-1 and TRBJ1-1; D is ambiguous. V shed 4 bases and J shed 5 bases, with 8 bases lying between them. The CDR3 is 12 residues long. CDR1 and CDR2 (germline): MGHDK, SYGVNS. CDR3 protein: CASSGRGTEAFF. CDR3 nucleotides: TGTGCCAGCAGTGGTAGAGGAACTGAAGCTTTCTTT. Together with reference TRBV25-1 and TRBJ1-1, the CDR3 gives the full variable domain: EADIYQTPRYLVIGTGKKITLECSQTMGHDKMYWYQQDPGMELHLIHYSYGVNSTEKGDLSSESTVSRIRTEHFPLTLESARPSHTSQYLCASSGRGTEAFFGQGTRLTVV.

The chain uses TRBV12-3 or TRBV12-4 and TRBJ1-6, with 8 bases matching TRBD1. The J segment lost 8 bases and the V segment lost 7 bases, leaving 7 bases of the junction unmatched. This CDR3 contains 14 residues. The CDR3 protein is CASTLTGVDSPLHF. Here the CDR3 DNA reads TGTGCCAGCACCTTGACAGGGGTTGATTCACCCCTCCACTTT.

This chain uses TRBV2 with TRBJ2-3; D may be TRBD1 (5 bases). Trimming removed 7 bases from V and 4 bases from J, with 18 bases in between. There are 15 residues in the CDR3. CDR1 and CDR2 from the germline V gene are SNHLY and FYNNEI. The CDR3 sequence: CASTLDMSVADTQYF. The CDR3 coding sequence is TGTGCCAGCACCTTGGACATGTCGGTGGCAGATACGCAGTATTTT. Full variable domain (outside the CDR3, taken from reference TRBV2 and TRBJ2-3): EPEVTQTPSHQVTQMGQEVILRCVPISNHLYFYWYRQILGQKVEFLVSFYNNEISEKSEIFDDQFSVERPDGSNFTLKIRSTKLEDSAMYFCASTLDMSVADTQYFGPGTRLTVL.

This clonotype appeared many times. The CDR3 loop is CSADLNFDNEQFF. DNA of the CDR3: TGCAGTGCTGACCTTAACTTTGACAATGAGCAGTTCTTC. The J gene is TRBJ2-1, the V gene TRBV20-1, with D unclear. CDR1 DFQATT and CDR2 SNEGSKA come from the germline V gene (reference sequence). Deletions cut 5 bases from V and 5 bases from J, with 13 bases between. The CDR3 runs 13 residues.

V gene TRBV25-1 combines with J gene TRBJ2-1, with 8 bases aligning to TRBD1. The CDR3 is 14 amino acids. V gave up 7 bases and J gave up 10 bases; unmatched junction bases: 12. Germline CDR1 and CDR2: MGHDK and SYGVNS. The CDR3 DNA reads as TGTGCCAGCAATGGTGGACAGGGTGAAGGGGAGCAGTTCTTC. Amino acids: CASNGGQGEGEQFF.

CDR3 sequence reads: CASSTWKGDSYGYTF. CDR3 bases: TGTGCCAGCAGTACTTGGAAGGGGGACAGCTATGGCTACACCTTC. The chain carries TRBV25-1 and TRBJ1-2; 7 positions match TRBD1. The CDR3 totals 15 residues. CDR1 is MGHDK, CDR2 SYGVNS, per germline. The V gene end was trimmed by 5 bases and the J gene end by 4 bases; junction bases not matched to a gene: 10.

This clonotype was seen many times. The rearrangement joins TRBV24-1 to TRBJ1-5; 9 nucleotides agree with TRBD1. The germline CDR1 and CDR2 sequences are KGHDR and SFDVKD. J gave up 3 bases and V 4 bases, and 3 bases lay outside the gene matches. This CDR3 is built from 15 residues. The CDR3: CATSDGQGHNQPQHF. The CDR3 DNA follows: TGTGCCACCAGTGACGGACAGGGGCACAATCAGCCCCAGCATTTT.

DNA of the CDR3: TGTGCCAGCAGCACCCGGACAGGGGCCGGGGAGCTGTTTTTT. This codes for CASSTRTGAGELFF. The V gene is TRBV7-8, the J gene TRBJ2-2, with 9 nucleotides matching TRBD1. The CDR3 sequence is 14 residues long. The germline V gene has CDR1 SGHVS and CDR2 FQNEAQ. The V and J ends lost 5 bases and 6 bases, in that order; junction bases with no gene match: 4.

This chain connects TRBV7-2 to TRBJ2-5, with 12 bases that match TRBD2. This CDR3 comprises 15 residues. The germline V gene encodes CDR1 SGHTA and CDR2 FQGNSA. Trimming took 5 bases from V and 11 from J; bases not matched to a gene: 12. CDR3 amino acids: CASSHPGLAGGEQYF. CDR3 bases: TGTGCCAGCAGCCATCCGGGCCTAGCGGGGGGGGAGCAGTACTTC.

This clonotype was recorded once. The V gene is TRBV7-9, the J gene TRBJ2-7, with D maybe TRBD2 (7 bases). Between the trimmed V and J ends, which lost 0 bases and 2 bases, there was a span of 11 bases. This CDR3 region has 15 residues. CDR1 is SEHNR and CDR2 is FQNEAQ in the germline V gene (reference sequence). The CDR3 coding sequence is TGTGCCAGCAGCTTAGCGGGGGGGGCGGCCTACGAGCAGTACTTC. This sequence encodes CASSLAGGAAYEQYF. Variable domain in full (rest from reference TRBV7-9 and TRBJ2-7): DTGVSQNPRHKITKRGQNVTFRCDPISEHNRLYWYRQTLGQGPEFLTYFQNEAQLEKSRLLSDRFSAERPKGSFSTLEIQRTEQGDSAMYLCASSLAGGAAYEQYFGPGTRLTVT.

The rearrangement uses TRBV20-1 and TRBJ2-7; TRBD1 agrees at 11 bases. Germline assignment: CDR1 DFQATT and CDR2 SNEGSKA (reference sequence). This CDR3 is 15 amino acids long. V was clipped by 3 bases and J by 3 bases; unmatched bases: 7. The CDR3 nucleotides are TGCAGTGCTAGTCGGACAGGGGGCAGGCACTACGAGCAGTACTTC. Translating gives CSASRTGGRHYEQYF.